A single sample gave rise to the 29 T cell receptor beta chains below, sequenced in a study of T-cell reconstitution after alpha-beta-depleted transplantation in children. Researchers prepared the TCRbeta library using unique molecular identifiers, the study reports. TCRdb re-analysed the PCR reads in MiXCR, keeping a single row per CDR3 protein. The data show 280,000 or so distinct CDR3 sequences, around a tenth seen once. The source was peripheral blood, collected 180 days after TCRalphabeta/CD19-depleted stem cell transplant. Receptor source: a male patient aged 2-10 years who had a stem cell transplant for chronic granulomatous disease, so the T cells may come from the graft donor.

In its sample, this clonotype ranks as medium-sized. The chain is built from TRBV10-2 and TRBJ2-7, with 12 bases matching TRBD2. CDR1 and CDR2 from the germline V gene are WSHSY and SAAADI. CDR3 length: 19 residues. Trimming cost V 4 bases and J 0 bases; bases outside gene matches: 13. CDR3 region: CASSGKLAGGSRISYEQYF. The CDR3 DNA follows: TGCGCCAGCAGTGGAAAACTAGCGGGAGGAAGTCGGATCTCCTACGAGCAGTACTTC.

This clonotype was recorded many times. The chain is built from TRBV5-1 and TRBJ2-1, with a possible D match to TRBD1 (5 bases). Germline CDR1 and CDR2: SGHRS and YFSETQ. This CDR3 has 15 amino acids. Trimming removed 0 bases from V and 4 bases from J, with 11 bases in between. Written as DNA, the CDR3 is TGCGCCAGCAGCTTGGTCGCAGGGCTATACAATGAGCAGTTCTTC. Its translation is CASSLVAGLYNEQFF. The variable domain in full, completed from reference TRBV5-1 and TRBJ2-1, reads KAGVTQTPRYLIKTRGQQVTLSCSPISGHRSVSWYQQTPGQGLQFLFEYFSETQRNKGNFPGRFSGRQFSNSRSEMNVSTLELGDSALYLCASSLVAGLYNEQFFGPGTRLTVL.

As regards this clonotype: A much larger clone lies one base from this, so it may be a read error. The chain combines TRBV27 with TRBJ2-4, with TRBD2 identical over 10 bases. This CDR3 contains 14 residues. CDR1 and CDR2 from the germline V gene are MNHEY and SMNVEV (reference sequence). The CDR3 DNA reads TGTGCCAGCAGTTTGAAACTAGCGGGAAGCATTCAGCACTTC. Protein product: CASSLKLAGSIQHF.

This clonotype was detected ten times or more. The chain links TRBV20-1 to TRBJ2-2; the D gene could be TRBD1 or TRBD2 (5 bases each). V lost 1 base to trimming and J lost 1 base, with 7 bases between them. Germline loops: CDR1 DFQATT, CDR2 SNEGSKA (reference sequence). The CDR3 length is 14 residues. CDR3 nucleotide sequence: TGCAGTGCTAGAGGGGACGAGAACACCGGGGAGCTGTTTTTT. It specifies CSARGDENTGELFF.

On this clonotype: Given a much more abundant clone one base away, this may be a read error. The chain carries TRBV7-2 and TRBJ2-3; TRBD2 matches 12 bases. With V trimmed by 5 bases and J by 5 bases, 8 bases remained unmatched. This CDR3 spans 16 amino acids. In germline, CDR1 is SGHTA, CDR2 FQGNSA. CDR3: CASSARLAGDIDTQYF. The DNA for the CDR3 is TGTGCCAGCAGCGCACGACTAGCGGGGGACATAGATACGCAGTATTTT.

This clonotype was picked up many times. The chain uses TRBV12-3 or TRBV12-4 and TRBJ1-5, with D possibly TRBD1 on 5 matching bases. V was pared by 5 bases and J by 6 bases, with 11 bases between. The CDR3 loop spans 13 amino acids. The CDR3 here is CASSPQGVQPQHF. The CDR3 DNA follows: TGTGCCAGCAGTCCGCAGGGAGTTCAGCCCCAGCATTTT.

In its sample, this clonotype was seen many times. V and J are TRBV29-1 and TRBJ2-2, with D tentatively TRBD2 (5 bases). This CDR3 is 11 amino acids long. V was shortened by 8 bases and J by 2 bases, with 6 bases between the two germline ends. The V gene's germline CDR1 is SQVTM and CDR2 ANQGSEA. The chain's CDR3 is CSSGNTGELFF. The CDR3 DNA reads as TGCAGCTCGGGAAACACCGGGGAGCTGTTTTTT.

This clonotype has at least ten counts. The rearrangement uses TRBV29-1 and TRBJ2-2; a weak D match, TRBD1 (5 bases). The CDR3 loop spans 12 amino acids. With 7 bases removed from V and 4 bases from J, the gap between germline ends came to 10 bases. Germline values: CDR1 SQVTM, CDR2 ANQGSEA. CDR3 sequence: CSGKGATGELFF. The CDR3 DNA reads as TGCAGCGGTAAAGGGGCCACCGGGGAGCTGTTTTTT.

This clonotype was observed at least ten times. This chain connects TRBV9 to TRBJ2-1; D ambiguous. The CDR3 runs to 16 residues. The germline V gene encodes CDR1 SGDLS and CDR2 YYNGEE. Between the trimmed V and J ends, which lost 0 bases and 0 bases, there was a span of 10 bases. DNA of the CDR3: TGTGCCAGCAGCGTAGCTCGCGGTAGCTCCTACAATGAGCAGTTCTTC. It translates to CASSVARGSSYNEQFF.

This clonotype was seen many times. The chain carries TRBV5-1 and TRBJ2-1; possibly TRBD2 for D (5 bases). Germline V gives CDR1 SGHRS, CDR2 YFSETQ. The CDR3 covers 14 residues. V lost 6 bases to trimming and J lost 6 bases, with 16 bases between them. The DNA for the CDR3 is TGCGCCAGCAATAAAGGAGGAGCTGGCAATGAGCAGTTCTTC. This encodes CASNKGGAGNEQFF.

To note about this clonotype: A read error may explain this, as a much larger clone is one base away. The rearrangement joins TRBV12-3 or TRBV12-4 to TRBJ1-5; D gene uncertain. The CDR3 is 14 residues long. V was shortened by 3 bases and J by 4 bases, with 10 bases between the two germline ends. CDR3 in amino acids: CASSFGEINQPQHF. Written as DNA, the CDR3 is TGTGCCAGCAGTTTCGGGGAGATAAATCAGCCCCAGCATTTT.

This clonotype was counted ten times or more. The rearrangement links TRBV20-1 to TRBJ1-2, with a tentative D call TRBD1 (5 bases). V was trimmed by 5 bases and J by 5 bases, leaving 15 bases between them. The CDR3 extends over 13 amino acids. Germline values: CDR1 DFQATT, CDR2 SNEGSKA (reference sequence). The CDR3 bases are TGCAGTGCTGTCCGAGGGGCTCCATATGGCTACACCTTC. Its translation: CSAVRGAPYGYTF.

There are many counts of this clonotype. V usage is TRBV11-2 and J usage is TRBJ2-7, with D unresolved. The germline gives CDR1 SGHAT, CDR2 FQNNGV. Trimming pared 1 base from V and 2 bases from J, leaving 3 bases between. The CDR3 runs 12 residues. The DNA for the CDR3 is TGTGCCAGCAGCTTAGCGACCTACGAGCAGTACTTC. It is translated as CASSLATYEQYF.

This clonotype showed up many times. The rearrangement links TRBV3-1 to TRBJ2-7; 10 bases agree with TRBD2. CDR1 is LGHDT and CDR2 is YNNKEL in the germline V gene (reference sequence). J gave up 6 bases and V 0 bases, and 5 bases lay outside the gene matches. This CDR3 is built from 15 residues. The CDR3 DNA reads TGTGCCAGCAGCCAAGATCCTAGCGGGAGAATCGAGCAGTACTTC. This encodes CASSQDPSGRIEQYF.

A remark on this clonotype: A much larger clone sits a single nucleotide away, making a read error possible. The V gene is TRBV10-3, the J gene TRBJ2-3, with a weak D call TRBD2 (6 bases). This CDR3 has 15 amino acids. Germline V gives CDR1 ENHRY, CDR2 SYGVKD. CDR3 protein: CASSPASASTDRQYF. In nucleotides, the CDR3 is TGTGCCTCATCCCCGGCTAGCGCTAGCACAGATAGGCAGTATTTT.

This clonotype appeared many times. The V and J genes are TRBV28 and TRBJ2-3, with 16 bases fitting TRBD2. V lost 4 bases, J lost 5 bases, and 3 bases stayed unmatched. Germline V CDR1 and CDR2: MDHEN, SYDVKM. This CDR3 contains 16 residues. CDR3 nucleotide sequence: TGTGCCAGCAGTTCGGGACTAGCGGGAGGGGGAGATACGCAGTATTTT. Amino acids: CASSSGLAGGGDTQYF. Complete variable domain (other parts from reference TRBV28 and TRBJ2-3): DVKVTQSSRYLVKRTGEKVFLECVQDMDHENMFWYRQDPGLGLRLIYFSYDVKMKEKGDIPEGYSVSREKKERFSLILESASTNQTSMYLCASSSGLAGGGDTQYFGPGTRLTVL.

In its sample, this clonotype was seen many times. This chain connects TRBV4-3 to TRBJ1-4; 11 bases are shared with TRBD1. The length of the CDR3 is 18 residues. Unmatched junction bases numbered 5, after V lost 2 bases and J lost 0 bases. Germline V lookup: CDR1 LGHNA, CDR2 YSLEER. The CDR3 is CASSQWTGGEATNEKLFF. Written as DNA, the CDR3 is TGCGCCAGCAGCCAATGGACAGGGGGCGAGGCAACTAATGAAAAACTGTTTTTT.

This clonotype was picked up many times. This chain connects TRBV28 to TRBJ2-3; D gene ambiguous. This CDR3 spans 15 amino acids. Trimming removed 2 bases from V and 2 bases from J, with 11 bases in between. Germline V gene lookup returns CDR1 MDHEN and CDR2 SYDVKM. The CDR3 region is CASSLEVLPTDTQYF. The CDR3 region has the DNA TGTGCCAGCAGTTTAGAGGTCCTCCCCACAGATACGCAGTATTTT.

This clonotype was recorded many times. The V and J genes are TRBV9 and TRBJ2-5, with 10 bases aligning to TRBD2. This CDR3 region has 15 residues. The trim removed 4 bases at V and 4 bases at J, leaving 7 bases unmatched. CDR1 is SGDLS, CDR2 YYNGEE, per germline. The CDR3 coding sequence is TGTGCCAGCAGCCGAATCCTAGCGGGAGTAGAGACCCAGTACTTC. Residues: CASSRILAGVETQYF.

This clonotype was detected ten times or more. The gene calls are TRBV20-1 and TRBJ2-7, with D hard to call. Germline CDR1 is DFQATT and CDR2 is SNEGSKA (reference sequence). This CDR3 has 14 residues. Trimming stripped 3 bases from V and 0 bases from J, with 12 bases between. The CDR3 region is CSARVQASSYEQYF. The CDR3 DNA is TGCAGTGCTAGGGTCCAGGCGAGCTCCTACGAGCAGTACTTC.

This clonotype has a handful of counts. The V and J genes are TRBV2 and TRBJ2-7, with D tentatively TRBD1 or TRBD2 (5 bases each). The V end lost 3 bases, the J end lost 1 base, and 10 bases lay between the germline ends. Germline assignment: CDR1 SNHLY and CDR2 FYNNEI. The CDR3 is made up of 14 amino acids. CDR3 amino acids: CASSDLRGSYEQYF. In DNA form, the CDR3 reads TGTGCCAGCAGTGATCTGAGGGGTTCCTACGAGCAGTACTTC.

This clonotype was seen at least ten times. The CDR3 is CSATVPGRDPYEQYF. The CDR3, as DNA: TGCAGTGCTACGGTCCCCGGGAGGGACCCCTACGAGCAGTACTTC. The V gene is TRBV20-1, the J gene TRBJ2-7; the match to TRBD2 covers 8 bases. Germline-derived CDR1 and CDR2 are DFQATT and SNEGSKA (reference sequence). The V gene end was trimmed by 4 bases and the J gene end by 2 bases; junction bases not matched to a gene: 10. CDR3 length: 15 residues.

The V and J genes are TRBV12-3 or TRBV12-4 and TRBJ1-5; unclear D gene. This CDR3 is built from 15 residues. V was pared by 3 bases and J by 0 bases, with 9 bases between. DNA of the CDR3: TGTGCCAGCAGTTTGGATTCCTATAGCAATCAGCCCCAGCATTTT. This codes for CASSLDSYSNQPQHF.

This clonotype was detected ten times or more. The chain is built from TRBV5-1 and TRBJ2-7; 7 nucleotides line up with TRBD2. CDR3 size: 14 residues. The germline V gene encodes CDR1 SGHRS and CDR2 YFSETQ. The junction had 11 bases not matched to a gene; V was cut back by 8 bases and J by 3 bases. Here the CDR3 reads CASSRLADNYEQYF. For the CDR3, the DNA is TGCGCCAGTTCCAGGCTAGCGGACAACTACGAGCAGTACTTC.

This clonotype was observed many times. The CDR3 loop reads CASSLGDSTLDGYTF. The CDR3 DNA follows: TGTGCCAGCAGTTTGGGTGACAGTACCCTTGATGGCTACACCTTC. The chain uses TRBV12-3 or TRBV12-4 and TRBJ1-2; D is possibly TRBD1 (5 bases). The CDR3 contains 15 residues. The germline V and J ends were trimmed by 3 bases and 6 bases, with 17 bases remaining between them.

This clonotype appeared many times. This sequence joins TRBV27 and TRBJ2-4, with 8 positions matching TRBD1. This CDR3 region has 18 residues. V was pared by 4 bases and J by 0 bases, with 11 bases of the junction left unmatched. Germline values: CDR1 MNHEY, CDR2 SMNVEV (reference sequence). The CDR3 DNA reads TGTGCCAGCAGTTCGATACGAGACAGGGGTCTAGCCAAAAACATTCAGTACTTC. This translates into CASSSIRDRGLAKNIQYF.

This clonotype appeared many times. The gene calls are TRBV20-1 and TRBJ2-5; D is undetermined. CDR1 and CDR2 from the germline V gene are DFQATT and SNEGSKA (reference sequence). This CDR3 region has 15 residues. The V and J ends lost 2 bases and 0 bases respectively, with 13 bases between them. In nucleotides, the CDR3 is TGCAGTGCTAGATGGTCCAGAAAGTACCAAGAGACCCAGTACTTC. It encodes CSARWSRKYQETQYF.

This clonotype has a count of ten or more. The V gene is TRBV12-3 or TRBV12-4, the J gene TRBJ2-7; D perhaps matches TRBD2 (5 bases). This CDR3 is built from 14 residues. Trimming stripped 2 bases from V and 3 bases from J, with 11 bases between. Written as DNA, the CDR3 is TGTGCCAGCAGTTTATTACGGGGAGTCTACGAGCAGTACTTC. This sequence encodes CASSLLRGVYEQYF.

The sample holds many counts of this clonotype. J is TRBJ1-2 and V is TRBV7-2, with D hard to call. There are 14 residues in the CDR3. Per the germline V gene, CDR1 is SGHTA and CDR2 is FQGNSA. V was pared by 2 bases and J by 4 bases, with 11 bases between. The CDR3 loop is CASSLQDFSYGYTF. CDR3 DNA: TGTGCCAGCAGCTTACAGGATTTTTCCTATGGCTACACCTTC. The full variable domain, completed using reference TRBV7-2 and TRBJ1-2, is GAGVSQSPSNKVTEKGKDVELRCDPISGHTALYWYRQSLGQGLEFLIYFQGNSAPDKSGLPSDRFSAERTGGSVSTLTIQRTQQEDSAVYLCASSLQDFSYGYTFGSGTRLTVV.